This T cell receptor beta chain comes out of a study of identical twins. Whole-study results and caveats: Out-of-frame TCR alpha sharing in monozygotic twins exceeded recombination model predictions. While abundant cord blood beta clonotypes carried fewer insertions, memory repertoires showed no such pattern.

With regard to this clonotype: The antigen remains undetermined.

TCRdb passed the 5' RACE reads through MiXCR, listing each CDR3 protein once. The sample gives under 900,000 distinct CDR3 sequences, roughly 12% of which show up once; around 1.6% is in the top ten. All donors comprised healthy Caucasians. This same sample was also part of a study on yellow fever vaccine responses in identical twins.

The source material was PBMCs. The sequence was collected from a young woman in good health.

For the CDR3, the DNA is TGTGCCAGCAGCTTACTAGCCTCGCAGACCCAGTACTTC. Amino acids: CASSLLASQTQYF. The rearrangement links TRBV5-5 to TRBJ2-5; weak D call: TRBD2 (6 bases). Trimming left V 2 bases short and J 6 bases short, with 11 bases between. CDR3 length: 13 amino acids. Germline lookup yields CDR1 SGHKS and CDR2 YYEKEE (reference sequence).